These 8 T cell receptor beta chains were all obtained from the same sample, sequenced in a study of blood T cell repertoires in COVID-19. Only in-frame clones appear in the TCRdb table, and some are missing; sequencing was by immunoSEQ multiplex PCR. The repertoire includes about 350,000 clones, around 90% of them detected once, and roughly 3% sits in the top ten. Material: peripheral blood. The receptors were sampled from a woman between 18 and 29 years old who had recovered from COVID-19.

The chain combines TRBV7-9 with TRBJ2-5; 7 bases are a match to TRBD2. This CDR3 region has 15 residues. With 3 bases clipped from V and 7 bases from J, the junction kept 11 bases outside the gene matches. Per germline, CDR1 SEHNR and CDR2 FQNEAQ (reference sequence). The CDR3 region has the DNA TGTGCCAGCAGCTTTAGTAATAGCGCGGGGGTGACCCAGTACTTC. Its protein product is CASSFSNSAGVTQYF.

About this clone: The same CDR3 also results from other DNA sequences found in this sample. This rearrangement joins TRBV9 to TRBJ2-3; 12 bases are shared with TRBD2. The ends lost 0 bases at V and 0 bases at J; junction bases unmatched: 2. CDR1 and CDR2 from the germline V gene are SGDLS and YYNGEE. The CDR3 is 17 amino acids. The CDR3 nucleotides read TGTGCCAGCAGCGTAGGGACTAGCGGGGCTAGCACAGATACGCAGTATTTT. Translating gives CASSVGTSGASTDTQYF.

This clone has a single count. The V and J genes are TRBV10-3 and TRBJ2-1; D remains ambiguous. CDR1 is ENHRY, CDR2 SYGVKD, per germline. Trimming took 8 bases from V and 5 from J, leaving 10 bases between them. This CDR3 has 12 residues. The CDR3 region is CAIERWDNEQFF. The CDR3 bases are TGTGCCATCGAGCGCTGGGACAATGAGCAGTTCTTC.

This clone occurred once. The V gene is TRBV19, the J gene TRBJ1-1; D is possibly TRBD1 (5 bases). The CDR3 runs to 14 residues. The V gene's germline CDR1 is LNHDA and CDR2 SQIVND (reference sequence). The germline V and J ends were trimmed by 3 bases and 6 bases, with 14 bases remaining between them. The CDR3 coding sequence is TGTGCCAGTAGTATCTCGTTTCGGGGGGCTGAAGCTTTCTTT. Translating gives CASSISFRGAEAFF.

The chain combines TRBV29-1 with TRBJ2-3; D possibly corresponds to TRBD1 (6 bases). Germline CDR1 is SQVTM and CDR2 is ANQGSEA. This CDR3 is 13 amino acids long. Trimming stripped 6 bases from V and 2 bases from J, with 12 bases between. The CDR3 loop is CSVEWTATDTQYF. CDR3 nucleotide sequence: TGCAGCGTCGAATGGACAGCCACAGATACGCAGTATTTT.

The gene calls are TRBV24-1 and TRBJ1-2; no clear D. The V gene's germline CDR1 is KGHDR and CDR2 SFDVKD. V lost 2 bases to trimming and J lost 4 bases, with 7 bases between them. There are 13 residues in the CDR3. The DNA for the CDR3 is TGTGCCACCAGTGATTCCGGGAGCTATGGCTACACCTTC. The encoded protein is CATSDSGSYGYTF.

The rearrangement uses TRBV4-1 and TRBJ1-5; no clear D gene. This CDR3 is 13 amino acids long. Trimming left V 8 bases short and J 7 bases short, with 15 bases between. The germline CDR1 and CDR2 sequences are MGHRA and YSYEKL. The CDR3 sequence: CASGSGGGQPQHF. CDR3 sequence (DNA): TGCGCCAGCGGCTCGGGTGGAGGACAGCCCCAGCATTTT.

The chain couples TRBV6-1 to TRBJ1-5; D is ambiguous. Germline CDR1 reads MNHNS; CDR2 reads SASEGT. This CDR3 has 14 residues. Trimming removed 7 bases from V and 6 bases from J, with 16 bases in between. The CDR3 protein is CASTAARVGQPQHF. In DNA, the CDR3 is TGTGCCAGCACGGCGGCGCGCGTTGGTCAGCCCCAGCATTTT.